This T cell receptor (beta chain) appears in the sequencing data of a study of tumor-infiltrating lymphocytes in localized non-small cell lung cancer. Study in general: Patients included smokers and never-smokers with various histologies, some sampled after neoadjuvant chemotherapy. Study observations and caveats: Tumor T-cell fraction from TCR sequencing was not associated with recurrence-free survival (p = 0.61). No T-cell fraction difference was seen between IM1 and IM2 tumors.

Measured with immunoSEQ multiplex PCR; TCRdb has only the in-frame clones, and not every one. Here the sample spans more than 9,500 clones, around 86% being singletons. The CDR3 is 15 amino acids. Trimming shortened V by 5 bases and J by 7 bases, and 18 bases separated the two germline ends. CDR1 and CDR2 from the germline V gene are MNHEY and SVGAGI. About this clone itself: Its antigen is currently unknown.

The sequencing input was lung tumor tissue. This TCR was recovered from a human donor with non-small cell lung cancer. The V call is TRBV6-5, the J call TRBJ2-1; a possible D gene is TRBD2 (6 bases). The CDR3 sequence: CASSAGFTHPNEQFF. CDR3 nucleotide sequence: TGTGCCAGCAGTGCGGGGTTTACGCATCCTAATGAGCAGTTCTTC.